Below are 31 T cell receptor beta chains sequenced from a single sample in a study of T-cell reconstitution after alpha-beta-depleted transplantation in children. Unique molecular identifiers featured in how the TCRbeta library was prepared. TCRdb re-derived calls from the PCR reads in MiXCR, one entry per CDR3 protein. The sample yields hundreds of thousands of distinct CDR3 sequences, approximately 8% seen once. This specimen was PBMCs, mostly from graft donor cells, taken 180 days after TCRalphabeta/CD19-depleted stem cell transplant. The receptor set was obtained from a male patient younger than 18 who had a stem cell transplant for acute lymphoblastic leukemia, so the T cells may come from the graft donor.

This clonotype has at least ten counts. This sequence joins TRBV3-1 and TRBJ2-3; D unclear. Germline V lookup: CDR1 LGHDT, CDR2 YNNKEL (reference sequence). The CDR3 length is 13 residues. V was shortened by 0 bases and J by 6 bases, with 7 bases between the two germline ends. CDR3 loop: CASSQDAVDTQYF. The DNA of the CDR3 is TGTGCCAGCAGCCAAGACGCGGTTGATACGCAGTATTTT.

As to this clonotype: A read error may produce the germline difference seen at one junction end. J is TRBJ2-7 and V is TRBV11-2; 8 nucleotides line up with TRBD1. The CDR3 length is 15 residues. In germline, CDR1 is SGHAT, CDR2 FQNNGV. CDR3 residues: CASSPGTGCSDDQYF. The CDR3 DNA follows: TGTGCCAGCAGTCCCGGGACAGGATGTAGCGACGACCAGTACTTC.

This clonotype occurred many times. V usage is TRBV10-3 and J usage is TRBJ2-5; possibly TRBD1 or TRBD2 for D (5 bases each). The CDR3 contains 16 residues. Trimming shortened V by 4 bases and J by 2 bases, and 17 bases separated the two germline ends. The germline V gene has CDR1 ENHRY and CDR2 SYGVKD. CDR3 DNA: TGTGCCATCAGTGGCCGGGGCTCAAATACTCAAGAGACCCAGTACTTC. This gives the protein CAISGRGSNTQETQYF.

This clonotype was recorded at least ten times. The chain carries TRBV28 and TRBJ2-7; D remains ambiguous. Per the germline V gene, CDR1 is MDHEN and CDR2 is SYDVKM. Deletions cut 5 bases from V and 2 bases from J, with 13 bases between. The CDR3 has 14 residues. In nucleotides, the CDR3 is TGTGCCAGCAGTCCCCCCCAGGACCCCTACGAGCAGTACTTC. This gives the protein CASSPPQDPYEQYF.

This clonotype was picked up many times. The chain combines TRBV27 with TRBJ1-6; TRBD1 is a possible D gene (6 bases). This CDR3 region has 14 residues. The germline CDR1 and CDR2 sequences are MNHEY and SMNVEV (reference sequence). Trimming stripped 3 bases from V and 7 bases from J, with 10 bases between. As DNA, the CDR3 is TGTGCCAGCAGTTTTCAGGGGACCAATTCACCCCTCCACTTT. This sequence encodes CASSFQGTNSPLHF.

This clonotype came up many times. The J gene is TRBJ1-1, the V gene TRBV7-6, with TRBD1 as a possible D gene (5 bases). Germline-derived CDR1 and CDR2 are SGHVS and FNYEAQ. The germline V and J ends were trimmed by 3 bases and 2 bases, with 16 bases remaining between them. This CDR3 has 16 amino acids. As DNA, the CDR3 is TGTGCCAGCAGCTTTTCTGCGGGTCAGGGCAACACTGAAGCTTTCTTT. Its protein is CASSFSAGQGNTEAFF.

This clonotype was counted ten times or more. The V and J genes are TRBV5-1 and TRBJ1-3, with a weak D call TRBD1 (5 bases). V dropped 3 bases and J dropped 2 bases, with 9 bases sitting between them. CDR3 length: 14 amino acids. CDR1 SGHRS and CDR2 YFSETQ come from the germline V gene. DNA for the CDR3: TGCGCCAGCAGCTCAGGGTTACCTGGAAACACCATATATTTT. Translated: CASSSGLPGNTIYF.

This clonotype was recorded at least ten times. V gene TRBV5-6 combines with J gene TRBJ1-2, with 8 bases fitting TRBD1. CDR1 and CDR2 from the germline V gene are SGHDT and YYEEEE. CDR3 length: 14 residues. J lost 10 bases, V lost 4 bases, and 12 bases had no gene match. The CDR3 sequence: CASSPTGQGRVYTF. CDR3 sequence (DNA): TGTGCCAGCAGCCCCACTGGACAGGGACGAGTCTACACCTTC.

This clonotype was seen more than once but under ten times. The chain is built from TRBV20-1 and TRBJ2-3, with TRBD2 matching 8 bases. This CDR3 has 13 amino acids. Germline values: CDR1 DFQATT, CDR2 SNEGSKA (reference sequence). J lost 4 bases, V lost 3 bases, and 3 bases had no gene match. CDR3 bases: TGCAGTGCTAGGTTAGCGGGGTCAGATACGCAGTATTTT. Translating it yields CSARLAGSDTQYF.

This clonotype was picked up a small number of times. V and J are TRBV28 and TRBJ2-7, with 13 bases aligning to TRBD2. V shed 6 bases and J 2 bases; nucleotides not matched to a gene: 7. The germline CDR1 and CDR2 sequences are MDHEN and SYDVKM. CDR3 length: 16 amino acids. As DNA, the CDR3 is TGTGCCAGCAGATTACCGGGACTAGCGGGACCCTACGAGCAGTACTTC. It is translated as CASRLPGLAGPYEQYF.

This clonotype was recorded at least ten times. The chain uses TRBV20-1 and TRBJ1-5; D unresolved. CDR1 is DFQATT and CDR2 is SNEGSKA in the germline V gene (reference sequence). Trimming shortened V by 4 bases and J by 3 bases, and 10 bases separated the two germline ends. CDR3 length: 13 residues. In DNA, the CDR3 is TGCAGTGCTAACGCGGAGAACAATCAGCCCCAGCATTTT. Translated: CSANAENNQPQHF.

This clonotype was observed a handful of times. The V call is TRBV7-6, the J call TRBJ2-4; weak D call: TRBD1 (5 bases). The V end was cut by 2 bases, the J end by 3 bases, with 8 bases between. The CDR3 extends over 14 amino acids. Germline V gene data show CDR1 as SGHVS and CDR2 as FNYEAQ. CDR3 DNA sequence: TGTGCCAGCAGCTTATTAGGGGACAAAAACATTCAGTACTTC. As protein: CASSLLGDKNIQYF. Using reference TRBV7-6 and TRBJ2-4 for the parts outside the CDR3, the full variable domain is GAGVSQSPRYKVTKRGQDVALRCDPISGHVSLYWYRQALGQGPEFLTYFNYEAQQDKSGLPNDRFSAERPEGSISTLTIQRTEQRDSAMYRCASSLLGDKNIQYFGAGTRLSVL.

This clonotype has ten or more counts. This chain connects TRBV7-8 to TRBJ1-5; no reliable D call. This CDR3 has 14 amino acids. V gave up 0 bases and J gave up 7 bases, with 10 bases separating them. The germline gives CDR1 SGHVS, CDR2 FQNEAQ. The CDR3 coding sequence is TGTGCCAGCAGCTTAGCGCGGAAAAGCCAGCCCCAGCATTTT. Translating it yields CASSLARKSQPQHF.

As concerns this clonotype: This may stem from a read error, because a much larger clone lies one nucleotide away. The chain uses TRBV7-2 and TRBJ2-3, with 8 bases lining up with TRBD2. The CDR3 covers 13 residues. Germline CDR1 and CDR2: SGHTA and FQGNSA. CDR3 sequence reads: CGRTRTSPDTQYF. The CDR3 region has the DNA TGTGGCAGAACACGGACTAGCCCAGATACGCAGTATTTT.

This clonotype occurred many times. V and J are TRBV5-1 and TRBJ1-2; D not resolved. CDR3 length: 14 amino acids. Germline V gives CDR1 SGHRS, CDR2 YFSETQ. Trimming pared 0 bases from V and 6 bases from J, leaving 12 bases between. The CDR3 DNA sequence: TGCGCCAGCAGCTTGGCCACAGTCCTCCATGGCTACACCTTC. As protein: CASSLATVLHGYTF.

A remark on this clonotype: A read error may be the cause here, since a much bigger clone is one base away. The chain carries TRBV5-6 and TRBJ2-1; 11 bases agree with TRBD2. Germline V gene sequence: CDR1 SGHDT, CDR2 YYEEEE. The length of the CDR3 is 16 residues. The CDR3 region is CTSSSMMGLAVNEQFF. CDR3 DNA sequence: TGTACCAGCAGCTCCATGATGGGACTAGCGGTAAATGAGCAGTTCTTC.

Many counts were recorded for this clonotype. The V and J genes are TRBV20-1 and TRBJ2-1, with TRBD1 matching over 9 bases. Germline V gives CDR1 DFQATT, CDR2 SNEGSKA (reference sequence). The CDR3 totals 17 residues. V shed 0 bases, J shed 6 bases, and the junction held 12 bases outside the gene matches. The CDR3 region is CSARESVPGQGPNEQFF. The CDR3 DNA reads as TGCAGTGCTAGAGAATCCGTCCCGGGACAGGGTCCCAATGAGCAGTTCTTC.

This clonotype was detected many times. The chain uses TRBV9 and TRBJ2-7; weak D call: TRBD1 (6 bases). Germline V lookup: CDR1 SGDLS, CDR2 YYNGEE. Trimming took off 0 bases at V and 2 bases at J, with 12 bases between the two ends. CDR3 length: 15 amino acids. The CDR3 spells CASSVGGLPAYEQYF. CDR3 sequence (DNA): TGTGCCAGCAGCGTAGGGGGGCTTCCTGCCTACGAGCAGTACTTC.

The rearrangement uses TRBV6-1 and TRBJ1-1; D is undetermined. Trimming cost V 2 bases and J 0 bases, with 7 bases left between them. The CDR3 extends over 14 amino acids. Germline V lookup: CDR1 MNHNS, CDR2 SASEGT. Here the CDR3 reads CASSETNVNTEAFF. Written as DNA, the CDR3 is TGTGCCAGCAGTGAAACCAACGTGAACACTGAAGCTTTCTTT.

The genes are TRBV25-1 and TRBJ1-1; D is unresolved. The V gene lost 3 bases and the J gene lost 2 bases, with 7 bases spanning the gap. Germline V gene data show CDR1 as MGHDK and CDR2 as SYGVNS. This CDR3 is built from 13 residues. The CDR3 reads CASSEHPNTEAFF. For the CDR3, the DNA is TGTGCCAGCAGTGAGCATCCCAACACTGAAGCTTTCTTT.

Ten or more counts support this clonotype. The chain employs TRBV6-5 and TRBJ1-1, with a weak D call TRBD1 (5 bases). Germline V gene data show CDR1 as MNHEY and CDR2 as SVGAGI. Trimming stripped 4 bases from V and 0 bases from J, with 15 bases between. The CDR3 runs 16 residues. In DNA, the CDR3 is TGTGCCAGCAGTTCCAATCGGGGACGGCTGAACACTGAAGCTTTCTTT. Amino acids: CASSSNRGRLNTEAFF.

The gene calls are TRBV18 and TRBJ2-1; D is tentatively TRBD1 or TRBD2 (5 bases each). The CDR3 is 15 residues long. Germline V gene data show CDR1 as KGHSH and CDR2 as LQKENI. V gave up 2 bases and J gave up 3 bases, with 11 bases separating them. CDR3 region: CASSPSGPHYNEQFF. The CDR3 DNA sequence: TGTGCCAGCTCACCATCGGGGCCACACTACAATGAGCAGTTCTTC. The full variable domain, in which reference TRBV18 and TRBJ2-1 provide the parts outside the CDR3, is NAGVMQNPRHLVRRRGQEARLRCSPMKGHSHVYWYRQLPEEGLKFMVYLQKENIIDESGMPKERFSAEFPKEGPSILRIQQVVRGDSAAYFCASSPSGPHYNEQFFGPGTRLTVL.

In its sample, this clonotype was seen many times. Relative to the germline gene, one junction end is altered; a read error may explain this. This rearrangement joins TRBV7-9 to TRBJ1-1, with D tentatively TRBD1 (5 bases). The CDR3 is 10 amino acids. Germline V CDR1 and CDR2: SEHNR, FQNEAQ (reference sequence). DNA for the CDR3: TGTGCCAGCAGCTTAATAGGTGCAGGGTTT. This encodes CASSLIGAGF.

V gene TRBV6-2 or TRBV6-3 combines with J gene TRBJ2-1, with D possibly called TRBD1 or TRBD2 (6 bases each). V lost 4 bases and J lost 10, with 29 bases in between. This CDR3 contains 18 residues. The germline V gene has CDR1 MNHEY and CDR2 SVGEGT. The CDR3 region has the DNA TGTGCCAGCAGTTTTAATCTCCACGGGCCGGGGGCCTCACGGGAGCAGTTCTTC. This sequence encodes CASSFNLHGPGASREQFF.

This clonotype appeared many times. V and J are TRBV5-1 and TRBJ2-7; 9 positions agree with TRBD2. With V trimmed by 2 bases and J by 2 bases, 5 bases remained unmatched. The CDR3 runs 15 residues. Germline V gene lookup returns CDR1 SGHRS and CDR2 YFSETQ. The chain's CDR3 is CASSFGLAGPYEQYF. The DNA of the CDR3 is TGCGCCAGCAGCTTCGGCCTAGCGGGACCCTACGAGCAGTACTTC.

On this clonotype: A clone one base away is much larger, so this may be a read error. J is TRBJ2-7 and V is TRBV7-3; D is undetermined. This CDR3 has 13 residues. V was clipped by 1 base and J by 5 bases, with 9 bases between them. Germline CDR1 and CDR2: SGHTA and FQGTGA. The CDR3 DNA sequence: TGTGCCAGCAGCTTAAGAATGACGAACGAGCAGTACTTC. Its protein product is CASSLRMTNEQYF.

This clonotype was seen at least ten times. CDR3 region: CASSFRQSGLYEQYF. The CDR3 DNA is TGTGCCAGCAGTTTCCGCCAAAGTGGTCTCTACGAGCAGTACTTC. The chain combines TRBV12-3 or TRBV12-4 with TRBJ2-7; D call uncertain. Trimming took 3 bases from V and 3 from J, leaving 15 bases between them. CDR3 length: 15 residues.

V is TRBV20-1 and J is TRBJ2-1; 7 positions match TRBD2. Germline values: CDR1 DFQATT, CDR2 SNEGSKA (reference sequence). V lost 0 bases and J lost 6; bases outside the gene matches: 2. The CDR3 has 13 amino acids. The CDR3 is CSARERLANEQFF. CDR3 nucleotides: TGCAGTGCTAGAGAGCGACTAGCCAATGAGCAGTTCTTC.

This clonotype has only a few counts. The chain recombines TRBV18 with TRBJ2-1, with 8 nucleotides matching TRBD2. The V segment lost 5 bases and the J segment 7 bases; nucleotides outside the gene matches: 7. The CDR3 is 14 amino acids. Per the germline V gene, CDR1 is KGHSH and CDR2 is LQKENI. CDR3 protein: CASSNPGLENEQFF. The CDR3 DNA sequence: TGTGCCAGCTCAAACCCGGGACTAGAAAATGAGCAGTTCTTC.

At least ten counts were recorded for this clonotype. This sequence joins TRBV5-1 and TRBJ1-1; 7 bases fit TRBD1. V was pared by 4 bases and J by 3 bases, with 3 bases of the junction left unmatched. Germline V CDR1 and CDR2: SGHRS, YFSETQ. This CDR3 contains 13 residues. The CDR3 protein is CASSQGQYTEAFF. In DNA, the CDR3 is TGCGCCAGCAGCCAGGGACAGTACACTGAAGCTTTCTTT.

This clonotype was counted ten times or more. This sequence joins TRBV7-6 and TRBJ2-1; D is perhaps TRBD2 (5 bases). The CDR3 has 15 amino acids. Germline CDR1 SGHVS, CDR2 FNYEAQ. Trimming took 4 bases from V and 2 from J, leaving 12 bases between them. The DNA for the CDR3 is TGTGCCAGCAGCTCCGCCTTGAGGGCCTACAATGAGCAGTTCTTC. This translates into CASSSALRAYNEQFF.